This T cell receptor beta chain was identified in a study of blood T cell repertoires in COVID-19. About the research overall: COVID-19 samples from acute and convalescent phases originated in the United States, Italy and Spain.

As originally analysed: Estimation of nucleated cell counts was performed using reference gene primer amplification. The method was immunoSEQ multiplex PCR; TCRdb's version includes in-frame clones alone and lacks a portion of them. For V, J and clone size, that table is used; D and trimming come from the DNA. The data show more than 85,000 clones, roughly 80% seen once. The CDR3 totals 13 residues. The V segment lost 7 bases and the J segment 7 bases; nucleotides outside the gene matches: 4. Germline lookup yields CDR1 SEHNR and CDR2 FQNEAQ (reference sequence). This clone was detected only a few times.

The chain couples TRBV7-9 to TRBJ2-2, with 9 bases matching TRBD2. This clonotype was sampled from a human donor in a cohort sampled during active COVID-19. Sequences were obtained from peripheral blood. CDR3 nucleotides: TGTGCCAGCATAGAGCGGGAGGTCGGGGAGCTGTTTTTT. As protein: CASIEREVGELFF.